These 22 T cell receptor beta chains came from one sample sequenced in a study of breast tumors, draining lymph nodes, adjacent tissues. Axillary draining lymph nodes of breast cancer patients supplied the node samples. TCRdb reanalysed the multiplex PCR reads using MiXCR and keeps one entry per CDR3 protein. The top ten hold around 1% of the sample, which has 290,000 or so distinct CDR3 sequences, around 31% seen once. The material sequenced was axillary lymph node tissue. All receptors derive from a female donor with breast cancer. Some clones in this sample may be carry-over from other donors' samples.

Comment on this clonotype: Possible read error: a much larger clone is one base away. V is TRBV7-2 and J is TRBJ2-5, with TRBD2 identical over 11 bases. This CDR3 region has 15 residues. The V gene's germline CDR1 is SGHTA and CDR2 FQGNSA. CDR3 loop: CASSSGTSGRETQHF. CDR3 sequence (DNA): TGTGCCAGCAGCTCTGGGACTAGCGGACGGGAGACCCAGCACTTC.

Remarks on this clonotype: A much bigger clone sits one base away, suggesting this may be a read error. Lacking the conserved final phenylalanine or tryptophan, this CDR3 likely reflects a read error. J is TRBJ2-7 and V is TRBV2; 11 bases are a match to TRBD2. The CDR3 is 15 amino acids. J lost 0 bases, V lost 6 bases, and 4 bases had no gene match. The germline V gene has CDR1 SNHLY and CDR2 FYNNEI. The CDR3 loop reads CASRAGTSGSYEQYS. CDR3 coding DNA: TGTGCCAGCAGGGCTGGGACTAGCGGCTCCTACGAGCAGTACTCC.

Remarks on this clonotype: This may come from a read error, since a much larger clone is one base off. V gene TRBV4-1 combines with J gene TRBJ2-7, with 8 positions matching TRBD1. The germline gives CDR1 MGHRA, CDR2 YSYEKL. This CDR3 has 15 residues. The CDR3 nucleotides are TGTGCCAGCAGCCAAGGACAGGGTTTAGGGTACGGGCAGTACTTC. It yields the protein CASSQGQGLGYGQYF.

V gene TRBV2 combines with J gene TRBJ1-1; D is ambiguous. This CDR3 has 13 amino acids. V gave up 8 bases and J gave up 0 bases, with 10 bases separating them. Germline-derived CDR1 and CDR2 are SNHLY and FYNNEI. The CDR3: CASRWVMNTEAFF. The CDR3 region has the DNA TGTGCCAGCCGATGGGTTATGAACACTGAAGCTTTCTTT.

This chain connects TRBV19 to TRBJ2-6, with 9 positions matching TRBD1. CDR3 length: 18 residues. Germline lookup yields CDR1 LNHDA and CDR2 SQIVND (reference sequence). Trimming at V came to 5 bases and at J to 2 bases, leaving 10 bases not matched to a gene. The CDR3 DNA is TGTGCCAGTAGTCGGTCCGGGACAGGGATAGCTGGGGCCAACGTCCTGACTTTC. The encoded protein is CASSRSGTGIAGANVLTF.

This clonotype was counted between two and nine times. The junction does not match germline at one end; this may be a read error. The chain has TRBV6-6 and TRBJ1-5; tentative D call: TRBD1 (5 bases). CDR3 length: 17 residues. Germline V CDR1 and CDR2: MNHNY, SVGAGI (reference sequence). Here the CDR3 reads CASSHSGAQGDNQPQHF. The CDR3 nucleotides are TGTGCCAGCAGTCACTCTGGGGCTCAGGGTGACAATCAGCCCCAGCATTTT.

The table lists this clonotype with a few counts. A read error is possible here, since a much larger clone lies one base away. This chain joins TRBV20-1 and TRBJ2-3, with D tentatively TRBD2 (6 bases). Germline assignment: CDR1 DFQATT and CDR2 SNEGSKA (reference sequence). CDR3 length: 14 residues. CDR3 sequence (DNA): TGCAGTGCCCCGGTGGGCGGGGTCACAGCTACGCAGTATTTT. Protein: CSAPVGGVTATQYF.

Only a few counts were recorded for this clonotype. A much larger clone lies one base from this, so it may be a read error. The CDR3 sequence: CSGTGADNETLFF. CDR3 coding DNA: TGCAGTGGCACAGGGGCGGATAATGAAACACTGTTTTTT. The chain employs TRBV20-1 and TRBJ1-4, with 7 bases that match TRBD1. In germline, CDR1 is DFQATT, CDR2 SNEGSKA (reference sequence). The CDR3 sequence is 13 residues long.

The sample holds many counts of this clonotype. CDR3 bases: TGTGCCTGGAGTGGCGGGAGGGGGGCGACCCAGTACTTC. This sequence encodes CAWSGGRGATQYF. The chain carries TRBV30 and TRBJ2-5, with TRBD2 identical over 9 bases. Trimming at V came to 1 base and at J to 7 bases, leaving 4 bases not matched to a gene. From germline, CDR1 is GTSNPN and CDR2 SVGIG (reference sequence). The CDR3 is 13 amino acids.

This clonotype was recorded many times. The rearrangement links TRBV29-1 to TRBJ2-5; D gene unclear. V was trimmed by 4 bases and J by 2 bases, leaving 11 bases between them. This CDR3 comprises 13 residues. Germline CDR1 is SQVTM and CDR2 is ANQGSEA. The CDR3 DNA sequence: TGCAGCGTTGCGCAAGGTCAGCAAGAGACCCAGTACTTC. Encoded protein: CSVAQGQQETQYF.

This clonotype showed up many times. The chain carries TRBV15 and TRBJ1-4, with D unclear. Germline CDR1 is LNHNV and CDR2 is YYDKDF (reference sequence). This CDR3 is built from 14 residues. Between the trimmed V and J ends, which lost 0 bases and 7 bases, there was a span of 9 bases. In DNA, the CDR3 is TGTGCCACCAGCAGAGATCCGAGCGGTGAAAAACTGTTTTTT. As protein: CATSRDPSGEKLFF.

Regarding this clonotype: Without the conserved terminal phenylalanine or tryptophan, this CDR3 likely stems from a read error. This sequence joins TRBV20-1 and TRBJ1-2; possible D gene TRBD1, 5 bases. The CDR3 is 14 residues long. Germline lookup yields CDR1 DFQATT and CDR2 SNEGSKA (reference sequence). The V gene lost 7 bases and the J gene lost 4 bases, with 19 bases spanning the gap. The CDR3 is CSVALAGGSYGYTS. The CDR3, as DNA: TGCAGTGTCGCCTTGGCGGGGGGTAGCTATGGCTACACCTCC.

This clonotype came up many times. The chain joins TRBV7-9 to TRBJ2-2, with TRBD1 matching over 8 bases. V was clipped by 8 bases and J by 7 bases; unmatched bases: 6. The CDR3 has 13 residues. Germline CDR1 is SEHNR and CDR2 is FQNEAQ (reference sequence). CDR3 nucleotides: TGTGCCAGCCGGTCGGGACAGGACGGGGAGCTGTTTTTT. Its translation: CASRSGQDGELFF.

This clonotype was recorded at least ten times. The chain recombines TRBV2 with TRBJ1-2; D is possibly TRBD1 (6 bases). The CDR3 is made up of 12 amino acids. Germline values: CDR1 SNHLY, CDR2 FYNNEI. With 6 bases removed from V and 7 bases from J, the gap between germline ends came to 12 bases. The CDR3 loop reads CASSADRSGYTF. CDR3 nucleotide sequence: TGTGCCAGCAGCGCTGACAGGTCTGGCTACACCTTC. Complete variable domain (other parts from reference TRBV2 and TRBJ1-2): EPEVTQTPSHQVTQMGQEVILRCVPISNHLYFYWYRQILGQKVEFLVSFYNNEISEKSEIFDDQFSVERPDGSNFTLKIRSTKLEDSAMYFCASSADRSGYTFGSGTRLTVV.

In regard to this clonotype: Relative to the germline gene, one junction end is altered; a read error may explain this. The CDR3 region is CASSFRENTEAFF. DNA for the CDR3: TGTGCCAGCAGTTTTAGGGAGAACACTGAAGCTTTCTTT. The V and J genes are TRBV10-3 and TRBJ1-1; D not certain. Germline CDR1 is ENHRY and CDR2 is SYGVKD. This CDR3 is 13 amino acids long.

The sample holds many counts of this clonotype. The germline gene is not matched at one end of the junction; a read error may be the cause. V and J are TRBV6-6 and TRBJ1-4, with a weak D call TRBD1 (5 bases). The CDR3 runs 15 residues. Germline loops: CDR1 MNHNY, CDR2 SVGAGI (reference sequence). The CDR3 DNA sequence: TGTGCCAGCAGTCACTCGGCAGGGATCGGTGAAAAACTGTTTTTT. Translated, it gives CASSHSAGIGEKLFF.

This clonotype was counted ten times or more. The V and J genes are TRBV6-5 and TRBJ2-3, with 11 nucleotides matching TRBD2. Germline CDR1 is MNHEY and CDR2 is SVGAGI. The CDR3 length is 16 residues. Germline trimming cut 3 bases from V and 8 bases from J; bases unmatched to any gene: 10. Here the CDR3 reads CASSYDLALAGGTQYF. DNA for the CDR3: TGTGCCAGCAGTTATGACTTAGCGCTAGCGGGAGGTACGCAGTATTTT.

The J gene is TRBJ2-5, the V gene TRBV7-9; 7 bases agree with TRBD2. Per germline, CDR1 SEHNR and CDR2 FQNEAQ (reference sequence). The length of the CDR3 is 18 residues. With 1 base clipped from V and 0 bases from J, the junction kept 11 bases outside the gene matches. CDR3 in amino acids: CASSLGGRLADYQETQYF. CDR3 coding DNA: TGTGCCAGCAGCTTAGGGGGCAGGCTAGCGGACTACCAAGAGACCCAGTACTTC.

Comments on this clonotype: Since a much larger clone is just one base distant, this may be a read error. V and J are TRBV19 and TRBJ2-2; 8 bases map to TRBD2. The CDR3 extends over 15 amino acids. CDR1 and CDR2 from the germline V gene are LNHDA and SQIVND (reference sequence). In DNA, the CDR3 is TGTGCCAGTAGTATTCGGGAGGGGAACACCGGGGAGCTGGTTTTT. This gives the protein CASSIREGNTGELVF.

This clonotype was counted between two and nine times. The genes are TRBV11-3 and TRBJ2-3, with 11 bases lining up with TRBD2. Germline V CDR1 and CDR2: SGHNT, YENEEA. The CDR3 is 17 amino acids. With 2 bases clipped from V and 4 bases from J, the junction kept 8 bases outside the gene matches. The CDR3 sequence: CASSLTLAGGGADTQYF. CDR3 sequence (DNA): TGTGCCAGCAGCTTAACTTTAGCGGGAGGGGGCGCAGATACGCAGTATTTT.

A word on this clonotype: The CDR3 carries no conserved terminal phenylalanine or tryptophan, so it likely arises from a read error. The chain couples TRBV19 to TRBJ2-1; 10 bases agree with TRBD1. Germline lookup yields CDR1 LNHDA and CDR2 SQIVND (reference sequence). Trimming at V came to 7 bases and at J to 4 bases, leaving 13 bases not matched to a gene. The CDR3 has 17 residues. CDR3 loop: CASTHTPDRGLYNEQFL. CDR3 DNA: TGTGCCAGTACCCACACGCCAGACAGGGGGCTTTACAATGAGCAGTTCCTC.

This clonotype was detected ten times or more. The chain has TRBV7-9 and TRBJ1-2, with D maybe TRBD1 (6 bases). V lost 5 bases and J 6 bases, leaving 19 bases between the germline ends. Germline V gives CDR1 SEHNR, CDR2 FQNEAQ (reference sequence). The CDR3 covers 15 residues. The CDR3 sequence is CASSATGHLYDGYTF. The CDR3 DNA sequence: TGTGCCAGCAGCGCAACGGGACATTTATACGATGGCTACACCTTC.